This T cell receptor beta chain was sequenced during a study of blood T cell repertoires in COVID-19 (dated by TCRdb to the early 2020s). Regarding the research as a whole: The collaborator samples originated in the United States, Italy and Spain and spanned the acute and convalescent phases of COVID-19. The prospective study material was composed of cDNA or gDNA derived from T cells, B-cell-depleted T cells, or PBMCs. A freely available public database, intended as a resource for researchers studying the immune response to SARS-CoV-2, is where the repertoires were released. The dataset comprised deeply sampled blood TCRbeta repertoires from subjects exposed to, actively infected with, or recovered from COVID-19. The sample metadata nearly always contained a de-identified subject ID, COVID-19 status, age in years and sex. Where available, HLA class I and class II types were obtained from metadata supplied by the sample provider rather than from assay-based typing. Samples were obtained from the ongoing ImmuneRACE study (first 160 participants) and from 950 to 1,500 subjects provided by 6 global collaborators.

Each collaborating institution followed its own protocols to collect whole blood in K2EDTA tubes. For TCRbeta analysis, collaborators shipped samples as frozen whole blood, isolated PBMCs, or DNA extracted from either of those sample types. The immunoSEQ Assay, a bias-controlled multiplex PCR, was used to amplify TCRbeta CDR3 regions from genomic DNA. On the authors' methods: Within the assay, amplification of reference gene primers was used to estimate how many nucleated cells each sample contained. To quantify the absolute abundance of each unique TCRbeta CDR3 rearrangement, sequence reads were collapsed and filtered. For each sample, productive Simpson clonality was calculated as the square root of Simpson's diversity index across productive rearrangements. TCRdb obtained this table from immuneACCESS and retained in-frame rearrangements with V and J assigned. These tables miss some clones; where compared with another copy, unresolved V genes account for less than half of the shortfall, and the remainder is unexplained. The D gene and trimming were derived from the DNA, and the V and J assignments and clone size from that table. This sample holds roughly 130,000 clones; more than 75% were observed only once. The top ten hold 3.5% to 4.5% of the sample.

Study-wide conclusions, independent of this receptor: The quantity of clinical and demographic metadata differed by source and by participant and was supplied without curation.

Including the terminal cysteine and phenylalanine, the CDR3 comprises 13 residues. Kept here is only the CDR3 DNA, which spans 39 bases and is read in frame from base 1. Trimming at the junction amounts to 3 bases on V and 0 bases on J, and the germline ends lie 5 bases apart. A note on this clone: Its specific antigen is unknown. Per-nucleotide qualities are absent, and no much larger clonotype sits a single base away.

Source material: peripheral blood. The sequence links TRBV12-3 or TRBV12-4 to TRBJ1-1, with the identity of the D gene unclear. The clonotype comes from a woman aged 60-70 years with acute or convalescent COVID-19. The CDR3 protein sequence reads: CASSFLLNTEAFF. The sequenced DNA is TGTGCCAGCAGTTTCCTACTGAACACTGAAGCTTTCTTT.